This T cell receptor (beta chain) derives from a study of beta chain features in type 1 diabetes. Study findings and constraints: Type 1 diabetes patients had fewer VDJ junction insertions and more deletions. Naive, central memory and regulatory TCRB repertoires appeared more similar among patients than healthy donors.

Comment on this clone: The antigen is unknown.

Per germline, CDR1 SGHNT and CDR2 YENEEA. The CDR3 covers 14 residues. The V and J ends lost 1 base and 1 base respectively, with 5 bases between them. TCRB transcripts that were expressed got sequenced, as all of the isolated RNA had been reverse transcribed. The repertoire was sequenced with immunoSEQ multiplex PCR; TCRdb's copy has only in-frame clones and lacks some. This sample has approximately 170,000 clones, with 7.5% to 10% found just once. Blood was collected once per donor into heparin, averaging about 116 mL. The receptor's source is a woman aged 18-35 years in good health. Sequencing used central memory CD4+ T cells from blood. The V call is TRBV11-3, the J call TRBJ2-4; perhaps TRBD2 as D (5 bases). The CDR3 region has the DNA TGTGCCAGCAGCTTAGGAGGGGCCAAAAACATTCAGTACTTC. Protein product: CASSLGGAKNIQYF.